One and the same sample provided the 27 T cell receptor beta chains below, sequenced in a study of T cell clonality in common variable immunodeficiency (dated by TCRdb to 2015 to 2017). The library came from the immunoSEQ multiplex PCR assay. TCRdb stores this immuneACCESS table with in-frame sequences only. Part of the clones is absent; in the studies checked, under half of the shortfall reflects unresolved V genes, and no reason is known for the rest. The table for this sample lists under 35,000 clones, none of them counted only once. The ten top clones hold 3.5% to 4% of the sample. Sequencing input: peripheral blood mononuclear cells. These receptors all come from a person aged 18 to 69 in good health.

This clone showed up many times. The CDR3 is cut off 3 residues early in the read; its end comes from the germline J gene. The chain uses TRBV18 and TRBJ2-3; D is uncertain. The V end lost 5 bases, the J end lost 2 bases, and 5 bases lay between the germline ends. Germline CDR1 reads KGHSH; CDR2 reads LQKENI. This CDR3 is built from 12 residues. CDR3 DNA (partial): TGTGCCAGCTCAGAGGCCACAGATACG. Protein: CASSEATDT. The entire CDR3 sequence reads CASSEATDTQYF. Full variable domain (missing parts from reference TRBV18 and TRBJ2-3): NAGVMQNPRHLVRRRGQEARLRCSPMKGHSHVYWYRQLPEEGLKFMVYLQKENIIDESGMPKERFSAEFPKEGPSILRIQQVVRGDSAAYFCASSEATDTQYFGPGTRLTVL.

This clone was found many times. From the germline J gene comes the end of the CDR3, since the read stops 3 residues before it. The chain couples TRBV7-9 to TRBJ2-7; 9 nucleotides match TRBD1. Germline CDR1 reads SEHNR; CDR2 reads FQNEAQ (reference sequence). V was pared by 4 bases and J by 2 bases, with 6 bases of the junction left unmatched. The CDR3 runs 15 residues. The DNA read from the CDR3 is TGTGCCAGCAGCTCCCGGGACAGGGAACCCTACGAG. As protein: CASSSRDREPYE. The CDR3 in its entirety is CASSSRDREPYEQYF.

This clone was recorded at least ten times. CDR3 loop: CATSTRVPDSPLFF. The part of the CDR3 DNA that was read is TGTGCCACCAGCACCAGGGTCCCCGATTCACCA. This rearrangement joins TRBV15 to TRBJ1-4; D may be TRBD1 (5 bases). The CDR3 end lies 3 residues beyond the end of the read and is filled in from the germline J gene. From germline, CDR1 is LNHNV and CDR2 YYDKDF (reference sequence). This CDR3 has 14 residues.

The sample holds many counts of this clone. Read sequence stops 3 residues before the CDR3 end, and the germline J gene provides the missing end. V is TRBV29-1 and J is TRBJ1-1; no firm D call. CDR1 is SQVTM, CDR2 ANQGSEA, per germline. V was trimmed by 7 bases and J by 0 bases, leaving 9 bases between them. The CDR3 spans 12 residues. The CDR3 protein is CSGRYMNTEAFF. The CDR3 bases that were read are TGCAGCGGCCGATACATGAACACTGAA.

This clone was counted many times. The read ends 3 residues before the CDR3 terminus; that terminus is restored from the germline J gene. The rearrangement joins TRBV4-1 to TRBJ2-1, with a weak D call TRBD2 (5 bases). CDR1 is MGHRA and CDR2 is YSYEKL in the germline V gene. V dropped 4 bases and J dropped 0 bases, with 16 bases sitting between them. This CDR3 has 17 residues. The CDR3 sequence: CASSPRGAQSSYNEQFF. The sequenced CDR3 bases are TGCGCCAGCAGCCCCCGGGGAGCCCAGAGCTCCTACAATGAG.

Regarding this clone: With only one base between it and a far larger clone, this is likely a read error. Read sequence stops 3 residues before the CDR3 end, and the germline J gene provides the missing end. V usage is TRBV6-2 or TRBV6-3 and J usage is TRBJ2-5; TRBD1 matches at 7 bases. Germline values: CDR1 MNHEY, CDR2 SVGEGT. The CDR3 extends over 17 amino acids. The sequenced part of the CDR3 DNA is TGTGCCAGCACTTACTCGTTAAATGAGGGGGCCGGAGAGACC. The encoded protein is CASTYSLNEGAGET. In full, the CDR3 is CASTYSLNEGAGETQYF.

At least ten counts were recorded for this clone. The read ends 3 residues shy of where the CDR3 ends; the end is completed using the germline J gene. The V call is TRBV19, the J call TRBJ2-4; 7 bases map to TRBD1. Germline CDR1 reads LNHDA; CDR2 reads SQIVND (reference sequence). The V and J ends lost 3 bases and 6 bases, in that order; junction bases with no gene match: 11. The CDR3 loop spans 16 amino acids. The CDR3 loop reads CASSIALTGAGNIQYF. CDR3 DNA (partial): TGTGCCAGTAGTATTGCCCTCACAGGGGCGGGAAACATT.

This clone was observed a few times. The observed sequence ends 3 residues before the CDR3 terminus, with the missing tail filled in from the germline J gene. This chain uses TRBV11-1 with TRBJ1-1, with a tentative D call TRBD1 (5 bases). Per the germline V gene, CDR1 is SGHAT and CDR2 is FQDESV (reference sequence). V lost 5 bases, J lost 0 bases, and 13 bases lay in between. The CDR3 runs to 15 residues. The CDR3 bases that were read are TGTGCCAGCAGCCCCCCCAGGGCCTTGAACACTGAA. It yields the protein CASSPPRALNTE. The entire CDR3 is CASSPPRALNTEAFF.

The sample holds many counts of this clone. The read terminates 3 residues ahead of where the CDR3 ends, so the germline J gene completes it. This chain uses TRBV30 with TRBJ2-3; 8 bases are a match to TRBD1. CDR1 and CDR2 (germline): GTSNPN, SVGIG (reference sequence). Trimming at V came to 1 base and at J to 6 bases, leaving 9 bases not matched to a gene. The CDR3 extends over 15 amino acids. Partial CDR3 DNA: TGTGCCTGGAGTGGGACAGGGATATACGTTGATACG. It specifies CAWSGTGIYVDT. The whole CDR3 protein is CAWSGTGIYVDTQYF.

The sample holds many counts of this clone. The read is 3 residues too short to cover the CDR3 end, so that end is filled in from the germline J gene. V is TRBV2 and J is TRBJ2-5, with TRBD2 matching 14 bases. The CDR3 spans 19 residues. The V gene's germline CDR1 is SNHLY and CDR2 FYNNEI. V lost 3 bases, J lost 2 bases, and 11 bases stayed unmatched. The CDR3 sequence: CASSEFGTSGRRRQETQYF. The CDR3 bases that were read are TGTGCCAGCAGTGAGTTTGGGACTAGCGGGAGACGTCGGCAAGAGACC.

This clone came up a few times. The CDR3 end lies 3 residues beyond the end of the read and is filled in from the germline J gene. The chain carries TRBV19 and TRBJ2-5, with a weak D call TRBD2 (6 bases). Per the germline V gene, CDR1 is LNHDA and CDR2 is SQIVND (reference sequence). V lost 3 bases to trimming and J lost 4 bases, with 9 bases between them. The CDR3 spans 13 residues. CDR3 sequence: CASSILGGETQYF. The sequenced part of the CDR3 DNA is TGTGCCAGTAGTATTCTGGGGGGAGAGACC.

This clone was detected many times. The read ends 3 residues early relative to the CDR3; the germline J gene fills the gap. The genes are TRBV5-6 and TRBJ1-6, with a weak D call TRBD1 (5 bases). The CDR3 runs 14 residues. Germline CDR1 is SGHDT and CDR2 is YYEEEE. Trimming removed 6 bases at V and 4 bases at J, with 11 bases between. The CDR3 DNA, read in part, is TGTGCCAGCACCCGACAGCTTTATAATTCACCC. Its protein product is CASTRQLYNSP. The CDR3, in full, reads CASTRQLYNSPLHF.

Regarding this clone: The observed sequence ends 3 residues before the CDR3 terminus, with the missing tail filled in from the germline J gene. This chain links TRBV7-2 with TRBJ1-2; D is possibly TRBD1 (6 bases). This CDR3 contains 14 residues. Germline CDR1 and CDR2: SGHTA and FQGNSA. The CDR3 bases that were read are TGTGCCAGCACCTCGTACTCGGGGGGCGGCATC. Protein product: CASTSYSGGGI. In full, the CDR3 reads CASTSYSGGGIYTF.

This clone was counted many times. The read terminates 3 residues before the CDR3 end, so the remaining end is supplied by the germline J gene. The gene calls are TRBV18 and TRBJ2-2; perhaps TRBD1 as D (6 bases). V lost 3 bases to trimming and J lost 1 base, with 12 bases between them. The CDR3 is 16 amino acids. Germline values: CDR1 KGHSH, CDR2 LQKENI. CDR3 loop: CASSPPQGLNTGELFF. CDR3 bases read: TGTGCCAGCTCACCCCCACAGGGTCTGAACACCGGGGAG. The full variable domain, with the rest looked up from reference TRBV18 and TRBJ2-2, is NAGVMQNPRHLVRRRGQEARLRCSPMKGHSHVYWYRQLPEEGLKFMVYLQKENIIDESGMPKERFSAEFPKEGPSILRIQQVVRGDSAAYFCASSPPQGLNTGELFFGEGSRLTVL.

Ten or more counts support this clone. The read comes to an end 3 residues before the CDR3 does, leaving the germline J gene to fill in the end. V usage is TRBV11-2 and J usage is TRBJ2-1; 10 positions agree with TRBD2. V lost 3 bases, J lost 3 bases, and 2 bases stayed unmatched. This CDR3 comprises 15 residues. Looked up from germline, CDR1 is SGHAT and CDR2 is FQNNGV. The covered CDR3 bases are TGTGCCAGCAGCTTTAGCGGGAGGTTCTACAATGAG. Translation gives CASSFSGRFYNE. The complete CDR3 protein is CASSFSGRFYNEQFF. The whole variable domain, remainder taken from reference TRBV11-2 and TRBJ2-1, is EAGVAQSPRYKIIEKRQSVAFWCNPISGHATLYWYQQILGQGPKLLIQFQNNGVVDDSQLPKDRFSAERLKGVDSTLKIQPAKLEDSAVYLCASSFSGRFYNEQFFGPGTRLTVL.

This clone appeared many times. From the germline J gene comes the end of the CDR3, since the read stops 3 residues before it. This chain links TRBV12-3 or TRBV12-4 with TRBJ1-5; 9 nucleotides align to TRBD1. The V segment lost 5 bases and the J segment 7 bases; nucleotides outside the gene matches: 9. The CDR3 contains 15 residues. The sequenced CDR3 bases are TGTGCCAGCAGTCGACAACAGGGGGCTCGGCAGCCC. Its translation: CASSRQQGARQP. From start to end, the CDR3 is CASSRQQGARQPQHF.

This clone was recorded many times. The read terminates 3 residues before the CDR3 end, so the remaining end is supplied by the germline J gene. The rearrangement joins TRBV11-2 to TRBJ1-1, with D possibly TRBD1 on 5 matching bases. Germline CDR1 SGHAT, CDR2 FQNNGV. Trimming removed 0 bases from V and 6 bases from J, with 8 bases in between. The CDR3 has 13 residues. The CDR3 sequence: CASSLEARAEAFF. CDR3 DNA (partial): TGTGCCAGCAGCTTAGAAGCCAGGGCTGAA.

This clone was observed many times. The CDR3 end lies 3 residues beyond the end of the read and is filled in from the germline J gene. This rearrangement joins TRBV10-3 to TRBJ2-2, with D tentatively TRBD2 (6 bases). The CDR3 totals 12 residues. Trimming stripped 6 bases from V and 5 bases from J, with 7 bases between. Germline V gene data show CDR1 as ENHRY and CDR2 as SYGVKD. CDR3 protein: CAIRLATGELFF. The CDR3 bases that were read are TGTGCCATCAGGCTAGCGACCGGGGAG.

On this clone itself: A much more abundant neighbour one base away suggests this may be a read error. The read terminates 3 residues before the CDR3 end, so the remaining end is supplied by the germline J gene. The V gene is TRBV18, the J gene TRBJ2-2; 7 bases align to TRBD2. The CDR3 consists of 15 residues. The V gene's germline CDR1 is KGHSH and CDR2 LQKENI. The CDR3: CASSELDGGGEKLFF. Partial CDR3 DNA: TGTGCCAGCTCTGAATTAGACGGCGGGGGTGAAAAG.

This clone was detected ten times or more. The observed sequence ends 3 residues before the CDR3 terminus, with the missing tail filled in from the germline J gene. The gene calls are TRBV6-2 or TRBV6-3 and TRBJ2-7; D is perhaps TRBD1 (5 bases). Germline V gives CDR1 MNHEY, CDR2 SVGEGT. The CDR3 has 12 amino acids. V shed 5 bases and J shed 5 bases, with 10 bases lying between them. The CDR3 here is CASSSRVHEQYF. CDR3 DNA, as far as it was read: TGTGCCAGCAGTAGCAGGGTCCACGAG.

As for this clone: Read data end 3 residues before the CDR3 end; the end is taken from the germline J gene. The V and J genes are TRBV7-2 and TRBJ2-5; 11 positions match TRBD2. The CDR3 runs 15 residues. Germline V CDR1 and CDR2: SGHTA, FQGNSA. The V and J ends lost 5 bases and 5 bases, in that order; junction bases with no gene match: 7. This chain's CDR3 is CASSRASGGWETQYF. CDR3 bases read: TGTGCCAGCAGCCGCGCTAGCGGGGGGTGGGAGACC.

In this sample, this clone turned up many times. The DNA ends 3 residues before the CDR3 does, and the rest of the CDR3 is filled in from the germline J gene. This sequence joins TRBV29-1 and TRBJ1-2, with D unresolved. Germline CDR1 and CDR2: SQVTM and ANQGSEA. The CDR3 is 13 amino acids. V was pared by 1 base and J by 7 bases, with 13 bases between. The CDR3: CSVEVGGGLGYTF. Partial CDR3 DNA: TGCAGCGTTGAAGTCGGTGGAGGGCTTGGC. Full variable domain (remainder filled in from reference TRBV29-1 and TRBJ1-2): SAVISQKPSRDICQRGTSLTIQCQVDSQVTMMFWYRQQPGQSLTLIATANQGSEATYESGFVIDKFPISRPNLTFSTLTVSNMSPEDSSIYLCSVEVGGGLGYTFGSGTRLTVV.

Ten or more counts support this clone. From the germline J gene comes the end of the CDR3, since the read stops 3 residues before it. This rearrangement joins TRBV5-5 to TRBJ1-2; D might be TRBD1 (6 bases). The germline gives CDR1 SGHKS, CDR2 YYEKEE (reference sequence). The CDR3 has 13 residues. The CDR3: CASSGRQGTGYTF. The CDR3 DNA, read in part, is TGTGCCAGCAGCGGGAGGCAGGGGACCGGC.

This clone was seen at least ten times. The read is 3 residues too short to cover the CDR3 end, so that end is filled in from the germline J gene. This chain links TRBV20-1 with TRBJ2-2; 9 bases line up with TRBD2. The CDR3 has 17 residues. Germline CDR1 is DFQATT and CDR2 is SNEGSKA (reference sequence). V was clipped by 0 bases and J by 4 bases; unmatched bases: 9. The CDR3 region is CSARDVGRGGGTGELFF. The CDR3 bases that were read are TGCAGTGCTAGAGATGTGGGGCGGGGGGGAGGCACCGGGGAG.

This clone appeared many times. The read ends 3 residues before the CDR3 terminus; that terminus is restored from the germline J gene. J is TRBJ2-2 and V is TRBV5-1; unclear D gene. Germline V gives CDR1 SGHRS, CDR2 YFSETQ. Trimming left V 1 base short and J 1 base short, with 2 bases between. The CDR3 contains 13 residues. The part of the CDR3 DNA that was read is TGCGCCAGCAGCTTGCAGAACACCGGGGAG. This gives the protein CASSLQNTGE. The entire CDR3 sequence reads CASSLQNTGELFF. Combining the CDR3 with reference TRBV5-1 and TRBJ2-2 gives the whole variable domain KAGVTQTPRYLIKTRGQQVTLSCSPISGHRSVSWYQQTPGQGLQFLFEYFSETQRNKGNFPGRFSGRQFSNSRSEMNVSTLELGDSALYLCASSLQNTGELFFGEGSRLTVL.

This clone was counted many times. The CDR3 end lies 3 residues beyond the end of the read and is filled in from the germline J gene. The rearrangement uses TRBV20-1 and TRBJ1-1; TRBD1 matches at 7 bases. CDR3 length equals 13 residues. The germline V gene encodes CDR1 DFQATT and CDR2 SNEGSKA (reference sequence). J lost 1 base, V lost 5 bases, and 4 bases had no gene match. The CDR3 spells CSAGQARNTEAFF. The DNA read from the CDR3 is TGCAGTGCTGGACAGGCGAGGAACACTGAA.

This clone was counted many times. The sequenced fragment ends 3 residues before the CDR3 boundary, so the rest is inferred from the germline J gene. This rearrangement joins TRBV12-3 or TRBV12-4 to TRBJ1-5; 8 nucleotides line up with TRBD1. CDR3 length equals 13 residues. V dropped 6 bases and J dropped 6; count of bases not matched to a gene: 4. CDR3 residues: CASRGQAIQPQHF. The part of the CDR3 DNA that was read is TGTGCCAGCAGGGGACAGGCGATTCAGCCC.